What follows is one T cell receptor beta chain and its context. The table came from immunoSEQ multiplex PCR; TCRdb's copy has only in-frame clones and leaves some out. This table holds roughly 84,000 clones, roughly 78% found once. The sample originates from a study of blood T cell repertoires in COVID-19. Germline-derived CDR1 and CDR2 are LNHDA and SQIVND (reference sequence). The V segment lost 5 bases and the J segment 7 bases; nucleotides outside the gene matches: 16. This CDR3 spans 17 amino acids. Material: peripheral blood. The chain combines TRBV19 with TRBJ2-1, with 8 bases that match TRBD2. This sequence was found in a man aged 60 to 75 with COVID-19, enrolled during active disease. CDR3 bases: TGTGCCAGTAGTGGATGGGACAAAGCGGGGGTGGGAAATGAGCAGTTCTTC. Encoded protein: CASSGWDKAGVGNEQFF.